What follows is one T cell receptor beta chain and its context. The antigen is not known. The sample is drawn from a study of CD8 T cells in Susac syndrome. Study outcomes and limitations: It was acknowledged by the study that relatively few individuals were included in its TCR sequencing and HLA analysis.

This CDR3 contains 14 residues. V lost 11 bases, J lost 6 bases, and 21 bases lay in between. Germline V gene sequence: CDR1 SEHNR, CDR2 FQNEAQ (reference sequence). Reverse transcription used 0.5 to 1 ug RNA and random hexamers. Amplification of TCR beta CDR3 was carried out by immunoSEQ multiplex PCR, which covered 54 Vbeta and 13 Jbeta segments. TCRdb re-derived calls from the immunoSEQ multiplex PCR reads in MiXCR, one entry per CDR3 protein. The sample holds just over 150,000 distinct CDR3 sequences, 94% seen once. Multiple sclerosis controls were treatment-naive patients with stable or active relapsing-remitting disease.

The rearrangement joins TRBV7-9 to TRBJ2-3; a possible D gene is TRBD2 (6 bases). The sequence was collected from a human donor with multiple sclerosis. Sample: CD8+ T cells from PBMCs. The CDR3 region is CALGGESPVDTQYF. Written as DNA, the CDR3 is TGTGCCCTCGGGGGTGAGTCCCCCGTGGATACGCAGTATTTT.